This TCR beta chain was identified in a study of OX40 agonist ivuxolimab in advanced cancers. On the study more broadly: Participants averaged about 60 years of age (range 23 to 79) and were approximately 81% male.

Study-wide findings and caveats: Nonresponders, in some cases, also had low normalized T-cell clonal expansion. At 0.1-3.0 mg/kg, partial responders had clonal expansion among the lowest observed. On average, CD8+ T cells showed a greater number of expanded clones than CD4+.

Notes on this clone: Its antigen remains unidentified.

Germline V gene sequence: CDR1 LNHNV, CDR2 YYDKDF (reference sequence). The length of the CDR3 is 16 residues. J lost 7 bases, V lost 1 base, and 10 bases had no gene match. Produced via immunoSEQ multiplex PCR; TCRdb's table is partial and in-frame only. The profile shows roughly 76,000 clones, about 88% of them singletons. This sample comprised CD4+ or CD8+ T cells sorted from blood, obtained in a trial of the OX40 agonist ivuxolimab. This receptor was identified in an adult with an advanced solid tumor such as melanoma, head and neck, liver or kidney cancer. The chain employs TRBV15 and TRBJ1-5, with 7 positions matching TRBD1. DNA for the CDR3: TGTGCCACCAGCAGAGGAGACAGGGATGATGGACAGCCCCAGCATTTT. It specifies CATSRGDRDDGQPQHF.